The rows below give T cell receptor beta chains drawn from one sample of a study of CD8+CD57+ T cells in acquired aplastic anemia. TCRdb passed the reads through MiXCR, listing each CDR3 protein once. The sample includes about 160,000 distinct CDR3 sequences, around 50% of them seen just once. Sequences were obtained from sorted CD4+, CD8+, or CD8+CD57+ T cells (not recorded which) from PBMCs. Source of these receptors: a human donor with aplastic anemia. The CDR3 runs from the conserved cysteine through the conserved F or W. The order of the fields is J gene, V gene, CDR3 protein.

TRBJ1-6 | TRBV4-1 | CASSQVNNRSPLHF
TRBJ2-2 | TRBV7-6 | CASSLRGQGTMNTGELFF
TRBJ2-3 | TRBV12-5 | CASGLDDWGTDTQYF
TRBJ1-6 | TRBV20-1 | CSARDRGTGGNSPLHF
TRBJ2-1 | TRBV5-6 | CASSPGAGGVEQFF
TRBJ2-3 | TRBV19 | CASSRQDWADTQYF
TRBJ1-6 | TRBV5-6 | CASSLWLGGYNSPLHF
TRBJ1-5 | TRBV30 | CAWSSGAGTGGLWGNQPQHF
TRBJ2-2 | TRBV30 | CAWSPGTRMNTGELFF
TRBJ2-7 | TRBV10-2 | CASSWDRGYEQYF
TRBJ1-2 | TRBV19 | CASSSLQGNDYGYTF
TRBJ2-5 | TRBV10-3 | CAISPQRGETQYF
TRBJ2-7 | TRBV20-1 | CSARDLLGGYEQYF
TRBJ2-7 | TRBV19 | CASSISRAHYEQYF
TRBJ2-3 | TRBV10-3 | CAISDRVADTQYF
TRBJ2-5 | TRBV7-7 | CASSLDRQETQYF
TRBJ1-4 | TRBV20-1 | CSARRTGGEEKLFF
TRBJ2-2 | TRBV20-1 | CSAGYTGTVNTGELFF
TRBJ2-1 | TRBV12-3/TRBV12-4 | CASSLAATPGLLNEQFF
TRBJ1-6 | TRBV9 | CASSVGTGGRSPLHF
TRBJ1-5 | TRBV6-6 | CASSYLNQPQHF
TRBJ1-2 | TRBV2 | CASRPRTGPYGYTF
TRBJ1-1 | TRBV5-4 | CASSTTGPNTEAFF
TRBJ2-7 | TRBV5-6 | CASSLAPGQGAYEQYF
TRBJ2-5 | TRBV20-1 | CSARDRLAGGPGETQYF
TRBJ1-5 | TRBV6-1 | CASSRQGAQDQPQHF
TRBJ2-7 | TRBV20-1 | CSARDRQGYEQYF
TRBJ2-3 | TRBV20-1 | CSARDRDSGGARGLTDTQYF
TRBJ1-5 | TRBV24-1 | CASSLKSGQGRHQPQHF
TRBJ2-3 | TRBV11-2 | CASSREGAATLRDTQYF
TRBJ1-1 | TRBV19 | CASRVEGASAFF
TRBJ2-3 | TRBV11-2 | CASSYSGGVADTQYF
TRBJ1-5 | TRBV27 | CASSQGQGAIQPQHF
TRBJ2-7 | TRBV5-4 | CASSEEGLSYEQYF
TRBJ1-3 | TRBV19 | CASSHTVDTIYF
TRBJ2-7 | TRBV27 | CASRLNPSYEQYF
TRBJ2-2 | TRBV12-3/TRBV12-4 | CASSASAGELFF
TRBJ2-7 | TRBV7-2 | CASSLGDRPYEQYF
TRBJ2-5 | TRBV25-1 | CASNDGRGETQYF
TRBJ2-1 | TRBV9 | CASSVGGNNEQFF
TRBJ1-2 | TRBV6-1 | CASRGGGRYQGGHTF
TRBJ1-4 | TRBV6-1 | CASLGGSNEKLFF
TRBJ2-1 | TRBV12-3/TRBV12-4 | CASSLTNNEQFF
TRBJ1-5 | TRBV6-1 | CAARPGGQNQPQHF
TRBJ1-1 | TRBV12-3/TRBV12-4 | CASSWGGNTEAFF